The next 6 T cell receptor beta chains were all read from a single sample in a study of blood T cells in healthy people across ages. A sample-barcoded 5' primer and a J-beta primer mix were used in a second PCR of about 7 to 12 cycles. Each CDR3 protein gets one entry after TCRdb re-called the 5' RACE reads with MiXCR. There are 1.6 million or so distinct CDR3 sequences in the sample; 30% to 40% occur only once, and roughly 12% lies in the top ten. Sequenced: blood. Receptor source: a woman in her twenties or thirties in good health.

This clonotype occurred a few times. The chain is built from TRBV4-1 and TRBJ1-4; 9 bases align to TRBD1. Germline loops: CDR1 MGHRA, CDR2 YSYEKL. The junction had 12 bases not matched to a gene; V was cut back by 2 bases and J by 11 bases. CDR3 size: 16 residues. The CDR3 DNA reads TGCGCCAGCAGCCAACCGTCCGGGACAGGGACTCCGAAACTGTTTTTT. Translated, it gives CASSQPSGTGTPKLFF.

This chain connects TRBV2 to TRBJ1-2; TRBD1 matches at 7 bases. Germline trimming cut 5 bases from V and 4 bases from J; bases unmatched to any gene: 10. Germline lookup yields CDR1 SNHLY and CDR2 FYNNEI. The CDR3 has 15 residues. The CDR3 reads CASSLREQGPYGYTF. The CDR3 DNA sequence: TGTGCCAGCAGTTTACGAGAACAGGGGCCCTATGGCTACACCTTC.

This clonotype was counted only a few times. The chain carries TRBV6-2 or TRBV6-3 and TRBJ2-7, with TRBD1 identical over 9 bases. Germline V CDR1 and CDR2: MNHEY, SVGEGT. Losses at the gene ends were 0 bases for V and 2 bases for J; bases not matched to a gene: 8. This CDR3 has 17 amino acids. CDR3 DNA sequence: TGTGCCAGCAGTTACTCTCTTGGACAGGGGCGACCCTACGAGCAGTACTTC. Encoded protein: CASSYSLGQGRPYEQYF.

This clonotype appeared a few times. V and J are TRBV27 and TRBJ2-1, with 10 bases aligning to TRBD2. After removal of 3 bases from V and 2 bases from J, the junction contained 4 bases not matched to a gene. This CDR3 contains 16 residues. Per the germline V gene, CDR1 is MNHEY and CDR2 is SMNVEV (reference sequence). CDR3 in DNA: TGTGCCAGCAGTTTCACGAGCGGGGGGGCCTACAATGAGCAGTTCTTC. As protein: CASSFTSGGAYNEQFF.

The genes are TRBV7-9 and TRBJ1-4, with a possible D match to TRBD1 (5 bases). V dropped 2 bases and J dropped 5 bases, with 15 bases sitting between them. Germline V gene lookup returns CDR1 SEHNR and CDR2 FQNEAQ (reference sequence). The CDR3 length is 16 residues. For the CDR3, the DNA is TGTGCCAGCAGCTTAAATCCTGAGTGGGGCAATGAAAAACTGTTTTTT. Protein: CASSLNPEWGNEKLFF.

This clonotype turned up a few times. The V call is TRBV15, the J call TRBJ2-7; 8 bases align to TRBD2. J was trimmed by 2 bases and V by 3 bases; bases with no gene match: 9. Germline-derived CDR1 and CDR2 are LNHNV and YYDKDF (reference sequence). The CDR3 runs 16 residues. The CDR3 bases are TGTGCCACCAGCAGTTTTAGTCCGGGACTAGCCTACGAGCAGTACTTC. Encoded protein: CATSSFSPGLAYEQYF.